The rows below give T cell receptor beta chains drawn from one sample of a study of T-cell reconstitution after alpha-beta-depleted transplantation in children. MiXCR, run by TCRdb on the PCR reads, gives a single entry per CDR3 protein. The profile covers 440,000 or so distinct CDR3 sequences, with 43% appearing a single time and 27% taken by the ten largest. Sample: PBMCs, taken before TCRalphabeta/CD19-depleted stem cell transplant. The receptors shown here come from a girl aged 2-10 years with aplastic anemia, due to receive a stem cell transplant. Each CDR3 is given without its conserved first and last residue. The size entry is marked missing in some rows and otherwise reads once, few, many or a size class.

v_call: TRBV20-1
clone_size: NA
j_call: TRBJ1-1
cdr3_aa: SAPGQGGLLREAF

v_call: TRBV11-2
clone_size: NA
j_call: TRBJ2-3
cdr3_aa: ASRATSYTQY

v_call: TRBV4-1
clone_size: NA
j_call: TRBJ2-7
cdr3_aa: ASSQDISGEQY

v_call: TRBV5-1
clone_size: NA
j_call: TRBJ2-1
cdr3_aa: ASSSSGGDYNEQF

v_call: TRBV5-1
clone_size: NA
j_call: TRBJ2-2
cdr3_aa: ASSTRDQNTGELF

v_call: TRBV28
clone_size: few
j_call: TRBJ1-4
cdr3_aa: ASSLEFWGRLF

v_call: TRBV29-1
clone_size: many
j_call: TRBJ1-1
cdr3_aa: SVRTVDLMNTEAF

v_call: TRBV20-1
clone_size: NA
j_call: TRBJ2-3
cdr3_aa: SARAKQGGIVDTQY

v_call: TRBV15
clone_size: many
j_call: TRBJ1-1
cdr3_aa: ATGTGNTEAF

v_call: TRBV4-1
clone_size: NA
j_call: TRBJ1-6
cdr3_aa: ASSQRSLQESSPLH

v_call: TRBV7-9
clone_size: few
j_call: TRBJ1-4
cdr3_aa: ASSSWDSLNEKLF

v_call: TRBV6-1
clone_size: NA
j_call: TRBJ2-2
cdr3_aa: ASSEDLWGAGTGELF

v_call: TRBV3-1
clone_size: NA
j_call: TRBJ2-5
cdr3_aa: ASCSLGEREGKNQETQY

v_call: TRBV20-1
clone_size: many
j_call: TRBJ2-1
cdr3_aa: SALGTSGRSDEQF

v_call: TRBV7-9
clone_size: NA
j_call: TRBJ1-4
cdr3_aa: ATSLLQLTNEKLF

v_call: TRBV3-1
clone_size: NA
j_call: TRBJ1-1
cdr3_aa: ASSQYQGNTEAF

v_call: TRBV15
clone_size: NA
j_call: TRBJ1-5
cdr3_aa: ATSGGTGGGQPQH

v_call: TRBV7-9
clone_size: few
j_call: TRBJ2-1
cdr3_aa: ASSLGGGAPYNEQF

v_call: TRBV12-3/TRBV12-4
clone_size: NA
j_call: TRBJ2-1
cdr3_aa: ASSLWPNEQF

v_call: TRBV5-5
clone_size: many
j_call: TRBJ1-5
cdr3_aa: ASSEGWVGNQPQH

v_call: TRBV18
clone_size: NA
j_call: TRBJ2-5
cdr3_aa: ASSPPIRQETQY

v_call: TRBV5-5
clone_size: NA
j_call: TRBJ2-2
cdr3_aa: ASSLQGSGSTGELF

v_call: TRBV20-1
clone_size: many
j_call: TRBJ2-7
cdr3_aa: SASAPGYEQY

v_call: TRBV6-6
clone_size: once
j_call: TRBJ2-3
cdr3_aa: ATWLADTQY